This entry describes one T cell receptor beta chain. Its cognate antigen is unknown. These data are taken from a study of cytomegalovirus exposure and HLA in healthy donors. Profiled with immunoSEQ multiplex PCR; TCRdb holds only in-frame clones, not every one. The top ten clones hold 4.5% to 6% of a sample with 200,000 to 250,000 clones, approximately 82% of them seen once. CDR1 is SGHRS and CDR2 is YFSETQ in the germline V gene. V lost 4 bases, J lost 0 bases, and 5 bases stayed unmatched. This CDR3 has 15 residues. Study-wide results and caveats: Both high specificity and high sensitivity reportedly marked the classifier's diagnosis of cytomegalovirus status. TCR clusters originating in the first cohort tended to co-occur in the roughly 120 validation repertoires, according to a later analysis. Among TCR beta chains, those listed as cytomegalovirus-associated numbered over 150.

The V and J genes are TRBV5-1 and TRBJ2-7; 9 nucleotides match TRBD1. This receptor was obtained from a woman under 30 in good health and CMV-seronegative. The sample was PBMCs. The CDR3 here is CASSNTGQGSYEQYF. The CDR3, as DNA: TGCGCCAGCAGCAACACGGGACAGGGCTCCTACGAGCAGTACTTC.